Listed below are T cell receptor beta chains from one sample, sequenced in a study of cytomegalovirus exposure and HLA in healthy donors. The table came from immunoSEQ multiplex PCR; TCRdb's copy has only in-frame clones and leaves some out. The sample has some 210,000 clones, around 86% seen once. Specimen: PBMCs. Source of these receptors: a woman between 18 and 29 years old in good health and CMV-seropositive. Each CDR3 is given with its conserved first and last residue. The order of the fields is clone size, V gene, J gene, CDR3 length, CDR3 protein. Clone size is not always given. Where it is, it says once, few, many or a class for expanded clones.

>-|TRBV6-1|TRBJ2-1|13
CASRPGLPNEQFF
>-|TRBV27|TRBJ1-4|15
CASRPTGTGNEKLFF
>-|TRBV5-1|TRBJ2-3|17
CASSLWGVAGSTDTQYF
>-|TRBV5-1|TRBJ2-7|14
CASNERQGVNEQYF
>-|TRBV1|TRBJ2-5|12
CTSPRGNQTQYF
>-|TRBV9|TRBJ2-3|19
CASSSRSSGRLSPTDTQYF
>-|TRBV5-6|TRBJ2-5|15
CASSLAGGFQETQYF
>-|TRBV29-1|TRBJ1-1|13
CSVSVTGGTEAFF
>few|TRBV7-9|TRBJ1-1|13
CASSLRGDSEAFF
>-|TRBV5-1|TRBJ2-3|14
CASSRISGTDTQYF
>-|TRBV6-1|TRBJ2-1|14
CASMIDRGDNEQFF
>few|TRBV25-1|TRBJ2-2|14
CASSAHGGTGELFF
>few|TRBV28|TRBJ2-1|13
CASTPTLVAEQFF
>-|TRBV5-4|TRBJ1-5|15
CASSRGTGWNQPQHF
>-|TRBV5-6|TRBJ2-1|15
CASSGTSGKYNEQFF
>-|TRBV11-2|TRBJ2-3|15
CASSLGTGTTDTQYF
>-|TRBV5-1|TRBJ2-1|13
CASSLVGAWEQFF
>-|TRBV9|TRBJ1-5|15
CASSPQAYSNQPQHF
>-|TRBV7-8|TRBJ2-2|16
CASSPLQGTPAGELFF
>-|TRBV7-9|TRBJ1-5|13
CASSQTGNQPQHF
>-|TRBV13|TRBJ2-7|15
CASSLGPGETYEQYF
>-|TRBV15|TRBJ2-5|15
CATSSLLRGDETQYF
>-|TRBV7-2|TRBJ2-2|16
CASSLAGHGITGELFF
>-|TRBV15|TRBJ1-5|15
CATSRGAEANQPQHF
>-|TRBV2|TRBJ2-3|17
CASSGGTSGFSTDTQYF
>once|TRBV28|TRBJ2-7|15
CASSSHGQGKYEQYF
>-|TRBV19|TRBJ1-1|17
CASSHRDSSRMNTEAFF
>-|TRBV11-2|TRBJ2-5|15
CASSPTPPYQETQYF
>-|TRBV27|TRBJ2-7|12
CASRMGGSEQYF
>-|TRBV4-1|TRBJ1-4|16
CASSQEAGLLNEKLFF
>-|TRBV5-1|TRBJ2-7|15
CASSLESDSHYEQYF
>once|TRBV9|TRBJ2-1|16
CASTVGSSGVVYEQFF
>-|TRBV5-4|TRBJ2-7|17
CASSLKGGGVWYYEQYF
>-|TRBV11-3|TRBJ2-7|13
CASSQAGLYEQYF
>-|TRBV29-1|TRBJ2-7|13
CSVGGQGRYEQYF
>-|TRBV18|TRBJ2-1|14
CASSPPVEGDEQFF
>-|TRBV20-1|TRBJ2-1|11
CSCRGGGKQFF
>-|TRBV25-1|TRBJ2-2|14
CASRPGQVTGELFF
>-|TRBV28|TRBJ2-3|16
CASKTSGRSNTDTQYF
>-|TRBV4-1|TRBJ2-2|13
CASSQDPRGELFF
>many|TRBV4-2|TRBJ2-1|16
CASSQVLAGDYNEQFF
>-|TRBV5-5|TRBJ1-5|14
CASSIGWGVRPQHF